Below are 26 T cell receptor beta chains sequenced from a single sample in a study of CD4 and CD8 cells across lung adenocarcinoma regions. TCRdb re-called the PCR reads with MiXCR, one entry per CDR3 protein. The sample holds approximately 25,000 distinct CDR3 sequences, more than 40% seen once. The sample taken for sequencing was CD8+ T cells from the center of a lung tumor. These receptors were obtained from a male donor with lung adenocarcinoma. The CD4 and CD8 labels of this study may be unreliable.

This clonotype was observed a few times. The gene calls are TRBV30 and TRBJ2-5; D gene unclear. Looked up from germline, CDR1 is GTSNPN and CDR2 is SVGIG (reference sequence). The CDR3 is 12 amino acids. V was trimmed by 1 base and J by 6 bases, leaving 9 bases between them. The CDR3 nucleotides read TGTGCCTGGAGTGGGTCGACACAGACCCAGTACTTC. It codes for CAWSGSTQTQYF.

In its sample, this clonotype was seen a few times. The V gene is TRBV5-1, the J gene TRBJ2-1; TRBD2 matches 7 bases. Germline-derived CDR1 and CDR2 are SGHRS and YFSETQ. CDR3 length equals 14 residues. The trim removed 0 bases at V and 5 bases at J, leaving 2 bases unmatched. The CDR3 coding sequence is TGCGCCAGCAGCTTGGCCGGGACTAACAATGAGCAGTTCTTC. Encoded protein: CASSLAGTNNEQFF.

This sequence joins TRBV6-5 and TRBJ2-1; D remains ambiguous. Trimming left V 6 bases short and J 0 bases short, with 9 bases between. Germline V gene lookup returns CDR1 MNHEY and CDR2 SVGAGI. This CDR3 is 14 amino acids long. The CDR3 region has the DNA TGTGCCAGCAGCTTACAGAGCTCCTACAATGAGCAGTTCTTC. This translates into CASSLQSSYNEQFF.

The J gene is TRBJ2-3, the V gene TRBV27; TRBD1 matches at 8 bases. The V gene end was trimmed by 2 bases and the J gene end by 1 base; junction bases not matched to a gene: 20. Germline CDR1 and CDR2: MNHEY and SMNVEV (reference sequence). This CDR3 spans 21 amino acids. This CDR3 is CASSLNPGARGRVLGTDTQYF. The DNA of the CDR3 is TGTGCCAGCAGTTTAAACCCTGGAGCCAGGGGGCGCGTATTGGGCACAGATACGCAGTATTTT.

On this clonotype: A clone one base away is much larger, so this may be a read error. The chain couples TRBV6-1 to TRBJ2-7; 7 nucleotides align to TRBD1. With 3 bases clipped from V and 5 bases from J, the junction kept 1 base outside the gene matches. Looked up from germline, CDR1 is MNHNS and CDR2 is SASEGT. CDR3 length: 12 residues. The CDR3 here is CASSETGNEQYF. DNA for the CDR3: TGTGCCAGCAGTGAGACAGGGAACGAGCAGTACTTC.

This clonotype was seen only a few times. The chain links TRBV20-1 to TRBJ1-1, with a weak D call TRBD1 (5 bases). The CDR3 spans 13 residues. CDR1 DFQATT and CDR2 SNEGSKA come from the germline V gene (reference sequence). Trimming stripped 2 bases from V and 4 bases from J, with 11 bases between. In DNA form, the CDR3 reads TGCAGTGCTAGAAGCCTGGGGGGCACTGAAGCTTTCTTT. It translates to CSARSLGGTEAFF.

The rearrangement uses TRBV12-3 or TRBV12-4 and TRBJ2-1, with a weak D call TRBD2 (5 bases). The J call is doubtful: the DNA matches TRBJ2-7 better. This CDR3 is 14 amino acids long. In DNA form, the CDR3 reads TGTGCCAGCAGTTACGGGGTGACGTCCAGCGAGCAGTACGTC. This gives the protein CASSYGVTSSEQYV.

This clonotype was picked up many times. The rearrangement joins TRBV6-1 to TRBJ2-3; 9 positions match TRBD2. CDR1 is MNHNS, CDR2 SASEGT, per germline. V was clipped by 6 bases and J by 0 bases; unmatched bases: 1. The CDR3 is made up of 14 amino acids. The CDR3 protein is CASRAGGSTDTQYF. As DNA, the CDR3 is TGTGCCAGCAGGGCGGGAGGGAGCACAGATACGCAGTATTTT.

This clonotype was found a few times. The chain is built from TRBV10-3 and TRBJ1-6, with a tentative D call TRBD1 (6 bases). CDR1 is ENHRY, CDR2 SYGVKD, per germline. V shed 3 bases and J shed 3 bases, with 9 bases lying between them. This CDR3 has 15 residues. CDR3 sequence: CAISDLQGYNSPLHF. The CDR3 region has the DNA TGTGCCATCAGTGACCTACAGGGCTATAATTCACCCCTCCACTTT.

The gene calls are TRBV12-3 or TRBV12-4 and TRBJ1-1, with D perhaps TRBD1 (6 bases). Trimming removed 2 bases from V and 5 bases from J, with 21 bases in between. The CDR3 extends over 17 amino acids. Written as DNA, the CDR3 is TGTGCCAGCAGTTTAAGGGCAATTACAGGGCGTGGGACTGAAGCTTTCTTT. This encodes CASSLRAITGRGTEAFF.

A note on this clonotype: Germline is not matched at one junction end, which may reflect a read error. The chain couples TRBV6-1 to TRBJ2-3; possibly TRBD1 or TRBD2 for D (6 bases each). Germline lookup yields CDR1 MNHNS and CDR2 SASEGT. The CDR3 spans 14 residues. DNA of the CDR3: TGTGCCGGCAGTGGGGGGCGGGACCTAGAGACGCAGTATTTT. It specifies CAGSGGRDLETQYF.

Details on this clonotype: At one end, the junction sequence differs from germline, possibly due to a read error. This chain joins TRBV11-2 and TRBJ2-3; D tentatively fits TRBD1 or TRBD2 (5 bases each). The germline V gene has CDR1 SGHAT and CDR2 FQNNGV. The CDR3 is 15 residues long. CDR3 residues: CASSLGVWATNTQYF. The CDR3 nucleotides are TGTGCCAGCAGCTTGGGGGTGTGGGCCACAAATACGCAGTACTTT.

This clonotype came up many times. This chain links TRBV6-5 with TRBJ1-5; TRBD1 is a possible D gene (5 bases). V dropped 3 bases and J dropped 4 bases, with 19 bases sitting between them. CDR1 and CDR2 (germline): MNHEY, SVGAGI. This CDR3 is 17 amino acids long. CDR3 in amino acids: CASSYAPYRRPNQPQHF. Here the CDR3 DNA reads TGTGCCAGCAGTTATGCTCCTTACAGGAGACCTAATCAGCCCCAGCATTTT.

This clonotype has at least ten counts. The chain recombines TRBV6-5 with TRBJ2-7; 13 nucleotides agree with TRBD2. This CDR3 region has 16 residues. V gave up 2 bases and J gave up 9 bases; unmatched junction bases: 10. Germline-derived CDR1 and CDR2 are MNHEY and SVGAGI. The CDR3 DNA follows: TGTGCCAGCAGTTACCGGACTAGCGGGAGAAATTCTGTGCAGTACTTC. This translates into CASSYRTSGRNSVQYF.

This clonotype rates as medium-sized. The chain couples TRBV6-5 to TRBJ1-2, with D perhaps matching TRBD1 (5 bases). This CDR3 spans 15 amino acids. Trimming took 5 bases from V and 5 from J, leaving 18 bases between them. CDR1 is MNHEY and CDR2 is SVGAGI in the germline V gene. CDR3 protein: CASSPQGSGSYGYTF. The DNA of the CDR3 is TGTGCCAGCAGTCCCCAGGGCTCCGGCTCATATGGCTACACCTTC.

This clonotype is judged medium-sized. The chain has TRBV6-1 and TRBJ1-1, with TRBD1 as a possible D gene (5 bases). CDR1 and CDR2 from the germline V gene are MNHNS and SASEGT. The CDR3 covers 13 residues. V was shortened by 5 bases and J by 0 bases, with 7 bases between the two germline ends. This CDR3 reads CASSRQLNTEAFF. The CDR3 DNA reads as TGTGCCAGCAGTAGACAGTTGAACACTGAAGCTTTCTTT.

CDR3 residues: CASSYRTSGRKGTQYF. In DNA, the CDR3 is TGTGCCAGCAGTTATCGGACTAGCGGGAGGAAAGGCACCCAGTACTTC. The rearrangement uses TRBV6-5 and TRBJ2-4; 14 nucleotides line up with TRBD2. Germline values: CDR1 MNHEY, CDR2 SVGAGI. Trimming took 3 bases from V and 13 from J; bases not matched to a gene: 11. The CDR3 spans 16 residues.

This clonotype occurred many times. The chain has TRBV6-4 and TRBJ2-3; 8 bases are a match to TRBD2. V shed 2 bases, J shed 4 bases, and the junction held 5 bases outside the gene matches. This CDR3 is 15 amino acids long. Per germline, CDR1 MRHNA and CDR2 SNTAGT. CDR3 protein: CASSDGSGSADTQYF. In DNA, the CDR3 is TGTGCCAGCAGTGACGGGAGCGGGAGTGCAGATACGCAGTATTTT.

This sequence joins TRBV27 and TRBJ2-3; a weak D match, TRBD2 (6 bases). The better agreement between TRBJ2-7 and the DNA end casts doubt on the J call. The CDR3 covers 16 residues. Per the germline V gene, CDR1 is MNHEY and CDR2 is SMNVEV (reference sequence). CDR3: CASSVLAVGGKDTQYF. CDR3 in DNA: TGTGCCAGCAGTGTACTGGCGGTGGGAGGCAAAGATACGCAGTACTTC.

In this sample, this clonotype turned up many times. The chain couples TRBV4-1 to TRBJ2-2; D not resolved. The germline V and J ends were trimmed by 4 bases and 7 bases, with 10 bases remaining between them. The germline CDR1 and CDR2 sequences are MGHRA and YSYEKL. This CDR3 has 13 amino acids. The CDR3 nucleotides are TGCGCCAGCAGCCTCCTGGAAGTCGGGGAGCTGTTTTTT. This sequence encodes CASSLLEVGELFF.

The chain joins TRBV10-1 to TRBJ2-3, with D tentatively TRBD1 or TRBD2 (5 bases each). With the DNA end fitting TRBJ2-7 better, the J assignment may be wrong. The CDR3 length is 14 residues. The germline V gene has CDR1 WNHNN and CDR2 SYGVQD (reference sequence). This chain's CDR3 is CGGRERRATDTQYF. CDR3 coding DNA: TGCGGCGGCAGGGAGAGACGAGCCACAGATACGCAGTACTTC.

Within the sample, this clonotype is medium-sized. The genes are TRBV10-2 and TRBJ2-1; possible D gene TRBD1, 6 bases. Germline loops: CDR1 WSHSY, CDR2 SAAADI. CDR3 length: 13 amino acids. Trimming removed 4 bases at V and 7 bases at J, with 11 bases between. The DNA for the CDR3 is TGCGCCAGCAGTGGGACAGAAAGTAATGAGCAGTTCTTC. Translated: CASSGTESNEQFF.

This clonotype was seen repeatedly, ten times or more. The J gene is TRBJ1-4, the V gene TRBV6-5, with D tentatively TRBD1 (6 bases). The CDR3 has 16 amino acids. Germline V gene sequence: CDR1 MNHEY, CDR2 SVGAGI. The V end was cut by 2 bases, the J end by 0 bases, with 10 bases between. For the CDR3, the DNA is TGTGCCAGCAGTTACAGGACAGTAGCAACTAATGAAAAACTGTTTTTT. Its protein is CASSYRTVATNEKLFF.

This clonotype appeared many times. The V gene is TRBV6-5, the J gene TRBJ2-5; 8 bases match TRBD1. The junction had 8 bases not matched to a gene; V was cut back by 6 bases and J by 5 bases. This CDR3 comprises 14 residues. Germline-derived CDR1 and CDR2 are MNHEY and SVGAGI. For the CDR3, the DNA is TGTGCCAGCAGATCCGACAGGGGTTTGGAGACCCAGTACTTC. Translation gives CASRSDRGLETQYF.

This clonotype was recorded at least ten times. The chain has TRBV7-8 and TRBJ2-5, with a possible D match to TRBD1 (6 bases). The CDR3 contains 14 residues. CDR1 and CDR2 (germline): SGHVS, FQNEAQ. V lost 3 bases and J 2 bases, leaving 10 bases between the germline ends. DNA for the CDR3: TGTGCCAGCAGCTTTCGGACAGTTCAAGAGACCCAGTACTTC. Protein: CASSFRTVQETQYF. Full variable domain (rest looked up from reference TRBV7-8 and TRBJ2-5): GAGVSQSPRYKVAKRGQDVALRCDPISGHVSLFWYQQALGQGPEFLTYFQNEAQLDKSGLPSDRFFAERPEGSVSTLKIQRTQQEDSAVYLCASSFRTVQETQYFGPGTRLLVL.

The V and J genes are TRBV5-5 and TRBJ2-1; D might be TRBD1 (6 bases). The J call may be wrong; the DNA end is better matched by TRBJ2-7. Germline V gives CDR1 SGHKS, CDR2 YYEKEE (reference sequence). The CDR3 has 16 residues. CDR3: CASSVSGTSLSYEQYF. CDR3 in DNA: TGTGCCAGCAGCGTATCCGGGACATCCCTTTCTTACGAGCAGTACTTC.